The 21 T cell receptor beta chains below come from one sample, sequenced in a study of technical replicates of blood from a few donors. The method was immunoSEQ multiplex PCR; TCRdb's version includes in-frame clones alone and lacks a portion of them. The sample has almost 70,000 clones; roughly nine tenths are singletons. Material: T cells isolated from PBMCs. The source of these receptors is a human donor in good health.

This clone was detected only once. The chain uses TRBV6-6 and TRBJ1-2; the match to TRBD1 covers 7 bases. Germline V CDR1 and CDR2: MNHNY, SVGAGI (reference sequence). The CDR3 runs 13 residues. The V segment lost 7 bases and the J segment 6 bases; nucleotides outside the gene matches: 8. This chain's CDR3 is CASKVTGIDGYTF. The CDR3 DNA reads TGTGCCAGCAAGGTGACAGGGATAGATGGCTACACCTTC.

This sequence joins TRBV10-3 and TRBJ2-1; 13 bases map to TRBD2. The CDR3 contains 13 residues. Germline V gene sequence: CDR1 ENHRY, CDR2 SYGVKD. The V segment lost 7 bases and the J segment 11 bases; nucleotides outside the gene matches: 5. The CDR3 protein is CAINRLAGGQQFF. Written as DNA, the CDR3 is TGTGCCATCAATCGACTAGCGGGAGGCCAGCAGTTCTTC.

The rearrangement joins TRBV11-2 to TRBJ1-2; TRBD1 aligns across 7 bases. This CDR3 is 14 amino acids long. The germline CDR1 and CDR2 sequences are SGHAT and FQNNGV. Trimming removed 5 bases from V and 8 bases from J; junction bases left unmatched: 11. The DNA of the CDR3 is TGTGCCAGCAGCCGCTCCGGACAGGATGGAGGCTACACCTTC. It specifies CASSRSGQDGGYTF.

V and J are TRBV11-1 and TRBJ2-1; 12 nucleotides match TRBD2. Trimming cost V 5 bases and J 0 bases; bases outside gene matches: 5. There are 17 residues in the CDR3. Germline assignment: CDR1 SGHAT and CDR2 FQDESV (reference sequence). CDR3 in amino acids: CASSPTSGGSSYNEQFF. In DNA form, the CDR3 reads TGTGCCAGCAGCCCTACTAGCGGGGGGAGCTCCTACAATGAGCAGTTCTTC.

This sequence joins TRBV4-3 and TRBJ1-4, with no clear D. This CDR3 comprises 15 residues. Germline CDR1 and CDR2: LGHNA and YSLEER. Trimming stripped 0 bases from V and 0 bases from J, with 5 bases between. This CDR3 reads CASSQDAATNEKLFF. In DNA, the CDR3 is TGCGCCAGCAGCCAAGATGCAGCAACTAATGAAAAACTGTTTTTT.

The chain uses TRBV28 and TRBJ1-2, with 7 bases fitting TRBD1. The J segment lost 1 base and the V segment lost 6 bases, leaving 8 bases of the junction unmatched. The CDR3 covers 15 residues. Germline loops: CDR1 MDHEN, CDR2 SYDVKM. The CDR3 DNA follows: TGTGCCAGCAGACCACAGGGGAATATTAACTATGGCTACACCTTC. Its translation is CASRPQGNINYGYTF.

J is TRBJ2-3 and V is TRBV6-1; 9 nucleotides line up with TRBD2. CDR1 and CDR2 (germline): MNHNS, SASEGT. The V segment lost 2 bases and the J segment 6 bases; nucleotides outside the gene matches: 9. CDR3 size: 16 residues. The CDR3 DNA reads TGTGCCAGCAGTGAAAGTCCTAGCGGGATGTCTGATACGCAGTATTTT. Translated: CASSESPSGMSDTQYF.

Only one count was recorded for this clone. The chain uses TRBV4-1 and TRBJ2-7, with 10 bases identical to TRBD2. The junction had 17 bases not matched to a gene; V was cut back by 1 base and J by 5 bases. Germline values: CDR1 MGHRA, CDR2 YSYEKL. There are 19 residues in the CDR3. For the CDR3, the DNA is TGCGCCAGCAGCCAAGTTTCACTAGCGGGACCCCTTATTGAGGACGAGCAGTACTTC. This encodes CASSQVSLAGPLIEDEQYF.

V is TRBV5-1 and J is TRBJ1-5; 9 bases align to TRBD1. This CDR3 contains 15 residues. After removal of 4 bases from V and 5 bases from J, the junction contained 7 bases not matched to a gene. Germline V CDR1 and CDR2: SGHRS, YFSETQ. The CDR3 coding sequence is TGCGCCAGCAGCATGGGACAGGGCGAAGATCAGCCCCAGCATTTT. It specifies CASSMGQGEDQPQHF.

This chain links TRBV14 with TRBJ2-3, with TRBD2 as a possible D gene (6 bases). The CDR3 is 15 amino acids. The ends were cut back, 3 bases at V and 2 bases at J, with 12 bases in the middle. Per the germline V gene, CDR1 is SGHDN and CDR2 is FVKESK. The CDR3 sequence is CASSQATSPTDTQYF. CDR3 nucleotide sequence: TGTGCCAGCAGCCAGGCAACTAGCCCCACAGATACGCAGTATTTT.

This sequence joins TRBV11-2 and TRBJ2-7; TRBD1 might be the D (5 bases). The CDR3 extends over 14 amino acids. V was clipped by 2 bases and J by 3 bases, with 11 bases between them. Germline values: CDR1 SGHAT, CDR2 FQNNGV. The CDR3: CASSLSVQGYEQYF. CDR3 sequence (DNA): TGTGCCAGCAGCTTATCTGTCCAGGGCTACGAGCAGTACTTC.

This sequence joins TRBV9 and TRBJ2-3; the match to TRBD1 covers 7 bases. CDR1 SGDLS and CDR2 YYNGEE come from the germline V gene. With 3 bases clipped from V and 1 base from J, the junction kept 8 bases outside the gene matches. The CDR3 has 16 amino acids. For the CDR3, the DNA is TGTGCCAGCAGCGAGACACAGGGGATTGGCACAGATACGCAGTATTTT. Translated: CASSETQGIGTDTQYF.

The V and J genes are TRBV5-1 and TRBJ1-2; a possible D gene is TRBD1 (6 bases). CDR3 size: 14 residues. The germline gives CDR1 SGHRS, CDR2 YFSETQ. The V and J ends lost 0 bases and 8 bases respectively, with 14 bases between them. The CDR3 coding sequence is TGCGCCAGCAGCTTGGAACAACAGGGAAGGGGCTACACCTTC. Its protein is CASSLEQQGRGYTF.

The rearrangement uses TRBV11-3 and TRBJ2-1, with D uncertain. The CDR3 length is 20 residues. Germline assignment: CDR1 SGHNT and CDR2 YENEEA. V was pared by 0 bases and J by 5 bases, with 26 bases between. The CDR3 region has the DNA TGTGCCAGCAGCTTAGATATTTGGGTGGCAGGAATGACAACAGACAATGAGCAGTTCTTC. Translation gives CASSLDIWVAGMTTDNEQFF. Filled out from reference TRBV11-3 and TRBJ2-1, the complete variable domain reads EAGVVQSPRYKIIEKKQPVAFWCNPISGHNTLYWYLQNLGQGPELLIRYENEEAVDDSQLPKDRFSAERLKGVDSTLKIQPAELGDSAVYLCASSLDIWVAGMTTDNEQFFGPGTRLTVL.

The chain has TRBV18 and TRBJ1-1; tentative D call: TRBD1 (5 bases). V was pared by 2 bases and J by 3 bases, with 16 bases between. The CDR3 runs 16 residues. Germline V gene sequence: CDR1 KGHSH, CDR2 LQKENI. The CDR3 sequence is CASSPSRGLLYTEAFF. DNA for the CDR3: TGTGCCAGCTCACCATCTAGGGGATTATTGTACACTGAAGCTTTCTTT. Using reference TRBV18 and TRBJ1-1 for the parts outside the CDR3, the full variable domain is NAGVMQNPRHLVRRRGQEARLRCSPMKGHSHVYWYRQLPEEGLKFMVYLQKENIIDESGMPKERFSAEFPKEGPSILRIQQVVRGDSAAYFCASSPSRGLLYTEAFFGQGTRLTVV.

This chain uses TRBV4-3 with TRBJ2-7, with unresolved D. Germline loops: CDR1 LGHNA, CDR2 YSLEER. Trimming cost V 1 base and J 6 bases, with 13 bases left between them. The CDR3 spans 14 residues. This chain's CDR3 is CASSQVLSLSEQYF. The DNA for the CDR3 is TGCGCCAGCAGCCAAGTCTTAAGCTTATCCGAGCAGTACTTC.

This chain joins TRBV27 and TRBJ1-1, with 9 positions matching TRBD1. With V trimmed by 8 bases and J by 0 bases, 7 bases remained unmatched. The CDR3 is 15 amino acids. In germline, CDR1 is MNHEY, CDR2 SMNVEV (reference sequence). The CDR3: CASGQGTRVNTEAFF. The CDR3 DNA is TGTGCCAGCGGACAGGGGACTCGAGTGAACACTGAAGCTTTCTTT.

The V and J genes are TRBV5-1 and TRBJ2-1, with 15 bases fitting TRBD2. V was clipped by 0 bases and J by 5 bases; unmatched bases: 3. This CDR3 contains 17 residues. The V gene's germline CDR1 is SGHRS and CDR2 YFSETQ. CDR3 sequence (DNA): TGCGCCAGCAGCTTGGCGGGACTAGCGGGAGGAAACAATGAGCAGTTCTTC. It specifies CASSLAGLAGGNNEQFF.

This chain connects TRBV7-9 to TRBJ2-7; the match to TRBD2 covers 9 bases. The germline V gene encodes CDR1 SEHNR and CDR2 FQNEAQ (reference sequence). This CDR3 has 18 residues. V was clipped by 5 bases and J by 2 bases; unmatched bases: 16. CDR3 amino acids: CASSPNFLTSGYPYEQYF. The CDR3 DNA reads TGTGCCAGCAGCCCGAACTTTCTGACTAGCGGATATCCCTACGAGCAGTACTTC.

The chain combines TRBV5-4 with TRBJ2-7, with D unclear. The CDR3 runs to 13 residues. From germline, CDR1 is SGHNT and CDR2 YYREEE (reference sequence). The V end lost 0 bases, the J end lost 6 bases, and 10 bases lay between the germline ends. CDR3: CASSLGAPSEQYF. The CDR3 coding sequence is TGTGCCAGCAGCTTGGGGGCCCCCAGCGAGCAGTACTTC.

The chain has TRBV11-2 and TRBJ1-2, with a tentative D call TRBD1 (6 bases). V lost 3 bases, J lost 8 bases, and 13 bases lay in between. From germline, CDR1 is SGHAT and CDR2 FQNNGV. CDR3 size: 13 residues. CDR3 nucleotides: TGTGCCAGCAGCTTCTGGGACAAACTCGGCTACACCTTC. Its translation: CASSFWDKLGYTF. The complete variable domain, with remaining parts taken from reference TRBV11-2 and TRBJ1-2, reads EAGVAQSPRYKIIEKRQSVAFWCNPISGHATLYWYQQILGQGPKLLIQFQNNGVVDDSQLPKDRFSAERLKGVDSTLKIQPAKLEDSAVYLCASSFWDKLGYTFGSGTRLTVV.